The 31 T cell receptor beta chains reported below all come from one sample, sequenced in a study of T cells in Graves' hyperthyroidism and ophthalmopathy (dated by TCRdb to between 2018 and 2020). The library relied on multiplex PCR. The sequencing machine was an Illumina HiSeq 2000. The TCR beta CDR3 regions were amplified from the RNA transcripts. A first-round RT-PCR of the TCR CDR3 used the HTBI primer set with the Qiagen OneStep RT-PCR kit. In-frame beta chains were kept once TCRdb had trimmed the public reads at Q25 with fastp and called clones with MiXCR. All rows with the same CDR3 protein become a single entry with the most common DNA and genes. For this sample there are around 420,000 distinct CDR3 sequences; about 13% appear just once. The ten largest clones capture about 5% of the sample. The sequenced material came from blood. Receptors were obtained from a woman between 18 and 30 years old with Graves' hyperthyroidism.

Many counts were recorded for this clonotype. The J gene is TRBJ2-4, the V gene TRBV29-1; possible D gene TRBD1, 6 bases. Trimming took 3 bases from V and 7 from J, leaving 10 bases between them. Germline CDR1 and CDR2: SQVTM and ANQGSEA. The CDR3 runs to 12 residues. CDR3 amino acids: CSVEVQGNIQYF. The CDR3 bases are TGCAGCGTTGAGGTTCAGGGGAACATTCAGTACTTC.

This clonotype was counted many times. This chain joins TRBV3-1 and TRBJ1-4; D is unresolved. Looked up from germline, CDR1 is LGHDT and CDR2 is YNNKEL (reference sequence). The CDR3 contains 14 residues. V lost 3 bases and J lost 1, with 6 bases in between. CDR3 DNA: TGTGCCAGCAGCCAGCCAGGAACTAATGAAAAACTGTTTTTT. It codes for CASSQPGTNEKLFF.

Concerning this clonotype: Relative to the germline gene, one junction end is altered; a read error may explain this. This chain connects TRBV20-1 to TRBJ2-5; D may correspond to TRBD1 or TRBD2 (5 bases each). CDR1 and CDR2 from the germline V gene are DFQATT and SNEGSKA (reference sequence). The CDR3 length is 19 residues. DNA of the CDR3: TGCAGTGCTAGAGAAGAGGGTTCCTATCGGCGGGCTGGGGGTGAGACCCAGTGCTTC. This codes for CSAREEGSYRRAGGETQCF.

This clonotype was seen ten or more times. The rearrangement links TRBV30 to TRBJ2-1; 8 positions match TRBD2. The CDR3 consists of 16 residues. Germline V gene data show CDR1 as GTSNPN and CDR2 as SVGIG (reference sequence). Trimming took 0 bases from V and 1 from J; bases not matched to a gene: 5. As DNA, the CDR3 is TGTGCCTGGAGTGTACGCGGGAGGCTATCCTACAATGAGCAGTTCTTC. This encodes CAWSVRGRLSYNEQFF.

This clonotype has a handful of counts. The rearrangement uses TRBV9 and TRBJ1-1; 9 bases match TRBD1. The CDR3 is 17 residues long. From germline, CDR1 is SGDLS and CDR2 YYNGEE. J gave up 0 bases and V 0 bases, and 6 bases lay outside the gene matches. CDR3 region: CASSVGTGEEVNTEAFF. CDR3 bases: TGTGCCAGCAGCGTAGGGACAGGGGAAGAGGTGAACACTGAAGCTTTCTTT.

This clonotype has at least ten counts. The chain recombines TRBV5-1 with TRBJ1-2; 7 bases fit TRBD1. CDR3 size: 14 residues. Germline V CDR1 and CDR2: SGHRS, YFSETQ. The V segment lost 4 bases and the J segment 6 bases; nucleotides outside the gene matches: 9. CDR3 coding DNA: TGCGCCAGCAGCCGCAATGACAGGGTTGATGGCTACACCTTC. Translated, it gives CASSRNDRVDGYTF.

This clonotype was seen repeatedly, ten times or more. The genes are TRBV28 and TRBJ1-5, with 9 positions matching TRBD1. The V and J ends lost 5 bases and 7 bases, in that order; junction bases with no gene match: 6. Looked up from germline, CDR1 is MDHEN and CDR2 is SYDVKM. This CDR3 contains 14 residues. CDR3 nucleotides: TGTGCCAGCAGTGTCGGGACAGGGTCCCAGCCCCAGCATTTT. As protein: CASSVGTGSQPQHF. Variable domain in full (rest from reference TRBV28 and TRBJ1-5): DVKVTQSSRYLVKRTGEKVFLECVQDMDHENMFWYRQDPGLGLRLIYFSYDVKMKEKGDIPEGYSVSREKKERFSLILESASTNQTSMYLCASSVGTGSQPQHFGDGTRLSIL.

This chain connects TRBV15 to TRBJ2-6; the D gene is possibly TRBD1 (6 bases). V gave up 3 bases and J gave up 0 bases, with 12 bases separating them. The CDR3 runs to 17 residues. Germline assignment: CDR1 LNHNV and CDR2 YYDKDF (reference sequence). CDR3 sequence (DNA): TGTGCCACCAGCAGGACGGACAGTTCCTCTGGGGCCAACGTCCTGACTTTC. Amino acid sequence: CATSRTDSSSGANVLTF.

This clonotype was found many times. The rearrangement joins TRBV13 to TRBJ2-1; TRBD1 agrees at 7 bases. The J segment lost 3 bases and the V segment lost 0 bases, leaving 8 bases of the junction unmatched. The CDR3 is 17 amino acids. Germline CDR1 and CDR2: PRHDT and FYEKMQ (reference sequence). The CDR3 protein is CASSLGGRDSVYNEQFF. The CDR3 DNA sequence: TGTGCCAGCAGCTTAGGCGGCCGGGACAGCGTCTACAATGAGCAGTTCTTC.

This clonotype was seen more than once but under ten times. The chain uses TRBV2 and TRBJ2-7, with 10 positions matching TRBD1. CDR1 and CDR2 from the germline V gene are SNHLY and FYNNEI. With V trimmed by 7 bases and J by 0 bases, 3 bases remained unmatched. CDR3 size: 14 residues. This CDR3 reads CASKRQGASYEQYF. In nucleotides, the CDR3 is TGTGCCAGCAAAAGACAGGGGGCCTCCTACGAGCAGTACTTC.

With regard to this clonotype: This may stem from a read error, because a much larger clone lies one nucleotide away. This chain links TRBV18 with TRBJ1-4, with D unresolved. The V end was cut by 0 bases, the J end by 8 bases, with 7 bases between. Germline-derived CDR1 and CDR2 are KGHSH and LQKENI. The CDR3 runs 13 residues. CDR3 nucleotide sequence: TGTGCCAGCTCACCACCCGGAAGCGAAAAACTGTTTTTT. Amino acid sequence: CASSPPGSEKLFF.

This clonotype was picked up many times. The CDR3 coding sequence is TGTGCCAGCAGTCGGGAGGGGGACAGCGAAGCTTTCTTT. This translates into CASSREGDSEAFF. The J gene is TRBJ1-1, the V gene TRBV6-1, with 7 bases matching TRBD1. Unmatched junction bases numbered 8, after V lost 5 bases and J lost 8 bases. Germline CDR1 MNHNS, CDR2 SASEGT. The CDR3 totals 13 residues.

This clonotype was recorded many times. This rearrangement joins TRBV11-2 to TRBJ2-1; 9 bases agree with TRBD2. The CDR3 has 15 amino acids. Trimming removed 3 bases from V and 8 bases from J; junction bases left unmatched: 8. Germline V gene lookup returns CDR1 SGHAT and CDR2 FQNNGV. The CDR3 loop reads CASSFVSGSSYEQFF. CDR3 nucleotides: TGTGCCAGCAGCTTTGTTAGCGGGAGTAGTTATGAGCAGTTCTTC.

Details on this clonotype: Possible read error: a much larger clone is one base away. The DNA of the CDR3 is TGTGCCAGCAGTGCGGACCCAAAGAAAGAGACCCAGTACTTC. This encodes CASSADPKKETQYF. The genes are TRBV6-2 or TRBV6-3 and TRBJ2-5; D is uncertain. The CDR3 runs to 14 residues. V was shortened by 5 bases and J by 3 bases, with 13 bases between the two germline ends. Per germline, CDR1 MNHEY and CDR2 SVGEGT.

This clonotype was detected a few times. The chain has TRBV29-1 and TRBJ2-1; TRBD1 matches 7 bases. Germline trimming cut 6 bases from V and 3 bases from J; bases unmatched to any gene: 11. The CDR3 totals 15 residues. The germline gives CDR1 SQVTM, CDR2 ANQGSEA. The CDR3: CSVTPDRAIYNEQFF. In DNA, the CDR3 is TGCAGCGTAACGCCCGACAGGGCTATCTACAATGAGCAGTTCTTC.

In this sample, this clonotype turned up many times. The V call is TRBV4-1, the J call TRBJ2-2, with 7 bases matching TRBD2. There are 18 residues in the CDR3. Looked up from germline, CDR1 is MGHRA and CDR2 is YSYEKL. Trimming took 1 base from V and 2 from J; bases not matched to a gene: 10. CDR3 in amino acids: CASSQALFGLGNTGELFF. In nucleotides, the CDR3 is TGCGCCAGCAGCCAAGCACTGTTTGGACTAGGAAACACCGGGGAGCTGTTTTTT.

This clonotype has a handful of counts. The chain combines TRBV28 with TRBJ2-7, with 7 bases identical to TRBD2. The V gene end was trimmed by 2 bases and the J gene end by 1 base; junction bases not matched to a gene: 2. CDR1 MDHEN and CDR2 SYDVKM come from the germline V gene. The CDR3 is made up of 14 amino acids. The CDR3 bases are TGTGCCAGCAGTTTACTAGCGGAATCCTACGAGCAGTACTTC. Translating it yields CASSLLAESYEQYF.

The chain carries TRBV28 and TRBJ2-3, with TRBD2 matching over 15 bases. CDR1 is MDHEN, CDR2 SYDVKM, per germline. The CDR3 is made up of 17 amino acids. V trimming: 3 bases; J trimming: 8 bases; junction bases outside the gene matches: 9. The CDR3 sequence is CASSFFAGTSGRSTQYF. The CDR3 DNA sequence: TGTGCCAGCAGTTTCTTTGCGGGGACTAGCGGGAGGTCTACGCAGTATTTT.

The CDR3 DNA is TGTGCCAGCAGCGTATCTAGCGGGGTCACAGATACGCAGTATTTT. This codes for CASSVSSGVTDTQYF. The rearrangement uses TRBV9 and TRBJ2-3, with 9 bases matching TRBD2. With V trimmed by 1 base and J by 2 bases, 2 bases remained unmatched. CDR1 and CDR2 from the germline V gene are SGDLS and YYNGEE. The CDR3 is made up of 15 amino acids.

This clonotype has a count of ten or more. The CDR3 DNA follows: TGTGCCAGCAGAGATAACGGGGAGCTGTTTTTT. Amino acids: CASRDNGELFF. The chain joins TRBV2 to TRBJ2-2; D is ambiguous. Trimming shortened V by 6 bases and J by 7 bases, and 6 bases separated the two germline ends. CDR3 length equals 11 residues. Germline CDR1 SNHLY, CDR2 FYNNEI. Full variable domain (outside the CDR3, taken from reference TRBV2 and TRBJ2-2): EPEVTQTPSHQVTQMGQEVILRCVPISNHLYFYWYRQILGQKVEFLVSFYNNEISEKSEIFDDQFSVERPDGSNFTLKIRSTKLEDSAMYFCASRDNGELFFGEGSRLTVL.

The chain carries TRBV7-9 and TRBJ1-6; tentatively, D is TRBD1 (6 bases). Trimming shortened V by 5 bases and J by 8 bases, and 13 bases separated the two germline ends. The CDR3 sequence is 14 residues long. Germline V lookup: CDR1 SEHNR, CDR2 FQNEAQ (reference sequence). CDR3 region: CASSQLGGYSPLHF. CDR3 DNA sequence: TGTGCCAGCAGCCAATTAGGGGGGTATTCACCCCTCCACTTT.

This rearrangement joins TRBV2 to TRBJ2-5; the D is unclear. Germline V gene lookup returns CDR1 SNHLY and CDR2 FYNNEI. V shed 2 bases and J shed 2 bases, with 9 bases lying between them. The CDR3 covers 14 residues. CDR3 sequence reads: CASSEFDGQETQYF. The CDR3 DNA reads TGTGCCAGCAGTGAATTCGACGGACAAGAGACCCAGTACTTC.

For this clonotype: A much larger clone sits a single nucleotide away, making a read error possible. The rearrangement joins TRBV27 to TRBJ2-7; 7 nucleotides line up with TRBD2. Germline V gene lookup returns CDR1 MNHEY and CDR2 SMNVEV (reference sequence). There are 13 residues in the CDR3. The CDR3 here is CASSRGGAYGQYF. In DNA, the CDR3 is TGTGCCAGCAGTCGGGGAGGGGCCTACGGGCAGTACTTC.

As to this clonotype: A much larger clonotype is one base distant, so this may be a read error. The V gene is TRBV25-1, the J gene TRBJ2-7; tentatively, D is TRBD2 (7 bases). CDR1 and CDR2 from the germline V gene are MGHDK and SYGVNS. CDR3 size: 15 residues. Here the CDR3 reads CASSPSWGGNYGQYF. The CDR3, as DNA: TGTGCCAGCAGCCCTTCGTGGGGGGGCAACTACGGGCAGTACTTC.

The chain employs TRBV10-3 and TRBJ2-5, with 9 nucleotides matching TRBD1. The germline gives CDR1 ENHRY, CDR2 SYGVKD. Trimming took 6 bases from V and 5 from J; bases not matched to a gene: 4. The CDR3 has 13 amino acids. Here the CDR3 DNA reads TGTGCCATCAGCGGGACAGGGAAGGAGACCCAGTACTTC. Residues: CAISGTGKETQYF.

On this clonotype: This may arise from a read error, as a much more abundant clone is one base away. The chain employs TRBV5-5 and TRBJ1-5, with unresolved D. This CDR3 region has 14 residues. Germline CDR1 reads SGHKS; CDR2 reads YYEKEE (reference sequence). CDR3 bases: TGTGCCAGCAGCTTGGACAGCGTAAATCAGCTCCAGCATTTT. Its protein is CASSLDSVNQLQHF.

This clonotype showed up just a few times. The CDR3 here is CASSRSLVYEQYF. CDR3 in DNA: TGTGCCAGCAGTCGATCCCTAGTTTACGAGCAGTACTTC. V gene TRBV11-2 combines with J gene TRBJ2-7; D unresolved. Germline CDR1 SGHAT, CDR2 FQNNGV. V was clipped by 6 bases and J by 4 bases, with 13 bases between them. This CDR3 has 13 residues. The full variable domain, with the rest looked up from reference TRBV11-2 and TRBJ2-7, is EAGVAQSPRYKIIEKRQSVAFWCNPISGHATLYWYQQILGQGPKLLIQFQNNGVVDDSQLPKDRFSAERLKGVDSTLKIQPAKLEDSAVYLCASSRSLVYEQYFGPGTRLTVT.

This clonotype was seen at least ten times. The V gene is TRBV5-6, the J gene TRBJ2-1; D remains unclear. Trimming took off 2 bases at V and 4 bases at J, with 19 bases between the two ends. Per the germline V gene, CDR1 is SGHDT and CDR2 is YYEEEE. This CDR3 comprises 17 residues. The CDR3 here is CASSFWVGQVRYNEQFF. The CDR3 bases are TGTGCCAGCAGCTTTTGGGTAGGGCAGGTTCGTTACAATGAGCAGTTCTTC.

A remark on this clonotype: Sequence at one end of the junction differs from germline and may be a read error. The chain has TRBV6-5 and TRBJ2-1; TRBD2 matches 13 bases. Germline V lookup: CDR1 MNHEY, CDR2 SVGAGI. The length of the CDR3 is 20 residues. The CDR3 DNA reads TGTGCCAGCAGTTACTCCGGACTAGCGGGAGAGGTGTGGAGGAACAATGAGCAGCTCTTC. It yields the protein CASSYSGLAGEVWRNNEQLF.

There are a few counts of this clonotype. V gene TRBV12-3 or TRBV12-4 combines with J gene TRBJ1-5; 8 nucleotides agree with TRBD1. There are 15 residues in the CDR3. The V gene end was trimmed by 5 bases and the J gene end by 5 bases; junction bases not matched to a gene: 8. The CDR3 nucleotides are TGTGCCAGCAGTCCACTACAGGGGGTGGATCAGCCCCAGCATTTT. The encoded protein is CASSPLQGVDQPQHF.

The chain uses TRBV29-1 and TRBJ1-1; 7 bases are shared with TRBD1. Germline assignment: CDR1 SQVTM and CDR2 ANQGSEA. The CDR3 is made up of 10 amino acids. The V and J ends lost 6 bases and 7 bases, in that order; junction bases with no gene match: 2. The CDR3 sequence is CSVTGFEAFF. The CDR3 nucleotides read TGCAGCGTGACAGGGTTTGAAGCTTTCTTT.